This T cell receptor beta chain was found in a study of shared clonotypes between healthy human individuals. Overall study findings and caveats: Among donors, clonotype sharing was expected to be affected by sequencing depth.

CD4+ cells were split into CD45RA+ naive and CD45RA-negative memory subsets. As to this clone: Its antigen is undetermined.

Replicate sorted-subset PCRs were loaded with roughly 200 ng DNA, tens of thousands of T cell genomes. In the original processing: Junction-only sequences produced by ImmunoSEQ had no quality scores, so filtering differed. The method was immunoSEQ multiplex PCR; TCRdb's version includes in-frame clones alone and lacks a portion of them. V, J and clone size derive from that table, while D and trimming were established from the DNA sequence. The sample holds more than 150,000 clones, approximately 60% seen once. The receptor comes from a man under 40 in good health. Sample: memory CD4+ T cells sorted from blood. The sample's subset: CD45RA-negative fraction.

CDR3 nucleotide sequence: TGTGCCAGCAAGGGAGGTAGCACAGATACGCAGTATTTT. Translated, it gives CASKGGSTDTQYF. The genes are TRBV11-3 and TRBJ2-3, with D perhaps matching TRBD2 (6 bases). V lost 7 bases and J lost 0, with 8 bases in between. The CDR3 covers 13 residues. CDR1 and CDR2 (germline): SGHNT, YENEEA.